This T cell receptor beta chain comes out of a study of blood T cell repertoires in COVID-19 (dated by TCRdb to 2018 to 2021). Study-wide context: Collaborator samples came from the United States, Italy and Spain and covered acute and convalescent phases of COVID-19. The prospective study material was composed of cDNA or gDNA derived from T cells, B-cell-depleted T cells, or PBMCs. Subjects who had been exposed to COVID-19, were actively infected with it, or had recovered from it provided the deeply sampled blood TCRbeta repertoires that made up the dataset. A freely available public database, intended as a resource for researchers studying the immune response to SARS-CoV-2, is where the repertoires were released. Samples came from the ongoing ImmuneRACE study (first 160 participants) plus 1,254 subjects from 6 global collaborators. A de-identified subject ID, COVID-19 status, age in years and sex were almost always included in the sample metadata. Where available, HLA class I and class II types were taken from metadata supplied by the sample provider and were not determined by assay-based typing. Overall study outcomes, separate from this receptor: The amount of clinical and demographic metadata varied by source and participant and was provided uncurated.

The germline V gene yields SGHTA for CDR1 and FQGNSA for CDR2. The CDR3 runs 15 amino acids, cysteine and phenylalanine included. Of all the DNA, just the CDR3 is kept, 45 bases in frame from base 1. Germline trimming amounts to 4 bases on V and 5 bases on J, with 10 as the count of junction bases outside the gene matches. About this clone itself: This receptor's antigen is unknown. No base-level quality is on record; no much larger clone is a single base apart.

TCRbeta CDR3 regions were amplified from genomic DNA by means of the immunoSEQ Assay, a bias-controlled multiplex PCR. The published analysis was carried out like this. Within the assay, amplification of reference gene primers was used to estimate how many nucleated cells each sample contained. Sequence reads were collapsed and filtered to measure the absolute abundance of every unique TCRbeta CDR3 rearrangement. For each sample, productive Simpson clonality was calculated as the square root of Simpson's diversity index across productive rearrangements. TCRdb retrieved this table from immuneACCESS and kept in-frame rearrangements only. Not all clones are present; in checked studies, unresolved V genes account for under half, and no reason is known for the remainder. From that table come the V and J calls and clone size; the DNA was used to work out D and trimming. The sample profile shows roughly 160,000 clones; around 82% of them were found once. 2% to 2.5% of the sample rests with the top ten.

Each collaborating institution followed its own protocols to collect whole blood in K2EDTA tubes. For TCRbeta analysis, collaborators shipped samples as frozen whole blood, isolated PBMCs, or DNA extracted from either of those sample types. This clonotype originated in a woman older than 75 with acute or convalescent COVID-19. Recombination joined TRBV7-2 with TRBJ2-5, and TRBD2 matches 7 of the central bases. The sample taken for sequencing was peripheral blood. CDR3 loop: CASSSLGGEHETQYF. The nucleotide sequence reads as follows: TGTGCCAGCAGCTCTCTGGGAGGGGAGCATGAGACCCAGTACTTC. Here the CDR3 is joined to the reference TRBV7-2 and TRBJ2-5 genes, and the full variable domain is: GAGVSQSPSNKVTEKGKDVELRCDPISGHTALYWYRQSLGQGLEFLIYFQGNSAPDKSGLPSDRFSAERTGGSVSTLTIQRTQQEDSAVYLCASSSLGGEHETQYFGPGTRLLVL.